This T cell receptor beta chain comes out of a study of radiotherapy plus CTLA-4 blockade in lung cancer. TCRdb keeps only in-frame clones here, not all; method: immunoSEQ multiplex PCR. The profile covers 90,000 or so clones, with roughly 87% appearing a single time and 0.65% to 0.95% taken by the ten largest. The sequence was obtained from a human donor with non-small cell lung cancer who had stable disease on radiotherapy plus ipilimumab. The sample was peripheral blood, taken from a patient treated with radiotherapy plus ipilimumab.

CDR3 amino acids: CASSLGSGGGTDTQYF. The CDR3 DNA is TGTGCCAGCAGCTTAGGAAGCGGTGGGGGCACAGATACGCAGTATTTT. This chain joins TRBV7-6 and TRBJ2-3; possibly TRBD2 for D (5 bases). The CDR3 sequence is 16 residues long. V lost 1 base and J 1 base, leaving 12 bases between the germline ends. Germline V gene lookup returns CDR1 SGHVS and CDR2 FNYEAQ.